This T cell receptor (beta chain) is from a study of OX40 agonist ivuxolimab in advanced cancers. About the study: People who had prior anti-PD-1, anti-PD-L1 or anti-CTLA-4 therapy could take part, and roughly 40% had some. General observations from the study: Low normalized T-cell clonal expansion also characterized some of the nonresponders. Clonal expansion was seen in CD4+ and CD8+ blood T cells by week 6 at 0.1 to 3.0 mg/kg.

Patients with a history of autoimmune disease or on systemic immunosuppression were excluded. Libraries were prepared by immunoSEQ multiplex PCR; TCRdb keeps only in-frame clonotypes and omits some of them. The sample shows roughly 95,000 clones, 70% to 90% of them seen only once. As for this clone: Antigen specificity is unknown.

This receptor was identified in an adult with an advanced solid tumor such as melanoma, head and neck, liver or kidney cancer. Sequences were derived from CD4+ or CD8+ T cells sorted from blood, sampled in a trial of the OX40 agonist ivuxolimab.

The DNA of the CDR3 is TGTGCCAGCAGTTCCCAGGGGAGCGGCACCCACAATCAGCCCCAGCATTTT. Translated: CASSSQGSGTHNQPQHF. The chain couples TRBV27 to TRBJ1-5; D perhaps matches TRBD1 (6 bases). Trimming took 4 bases from V and 3 from J, leaving 19 bases between them. The CDR3 length is 17 residues. Per germline, CDR1 MNHEY and CDR2 SMNVEV (reference sequence).